This T cell receptor beta chain was observed in a study of post-analysis software for immune sequencing data (dated by TCRdb to 2014 to 2015). At the level of the whole study: Disease courses on record covered relapsing-remitting, secondary progressive and progressive-relapsing multiple sclerosis, though some patients had no subtype annotation. The multiple sclerosis patient repertoires were compared with under 13 previously published healthy control repertoires from donors aged about 6 to 28 years. A subset of samples was prepared in parallel using single-end sample barcoding, then pooled and co-amplified after Illumina adapter ligation. What the research found in general, with its limitations: Patients showed significantly higher frequencies than controls for five TRBV segments, among them TRBV5-6, TRBV5-1 and TRBV20-1. Significantly lower normalized Chao1 diversity was found in multiple sclerosis patients than in controls, suggesting substantial peripheral T-cell clonal expansion. The multiple sclerosis patient group was slightly younger than the control group. Direct clustering with F measure revealed strong co-clustering of samples prepared in the same batch, which led to a batch-effect correction.

According to the germline V gene, CDR1 reads ENHRY and CDR2 reads SYGVKD. The CDR3, cysteine through phenylalanine, is 14 amino acids long. Of all the DNA, just the CDR3 is kept, 42 bases in frame from base 1. V loses 0 bases, J loses 2 bases, and the germline ends lie 6 bases apart. To demonstrate the VDJtools post-analysis software, the study profiled TCR beta repertoires from the peripheral blood of about 13 young patients with multiple sclerosis. The multiple sclerosis patients were children and adolescents between about 6 and 15 years of age. This clonotype was found many times. It has no known antigen specificity. No base quality information exists; no much larger clone differs at one position. Receptor amplification or capture employed PCR. The reads were generated on an Illumina HiSeq 2500. To reduce PCR and sequencing biases, unique molecular identifiers were incorporated into the TCR beta cDNA libraries. Roughly 0.5 million cDNA molecules were obtained per 1 to 10 million input T cells, so each molecule approximated one T cell. Patient libraries were prepared and sequenced with the same protocol used for the earlier healthy control dataset. Within a given batch, samples were prepared together, multiplexed and sequenced on the same HiSeq lane. The source study handled its data this way. Raw barcoded reads were processed with MIGEC, discarding single-read molecular identifier groups before consensus assembly and CDR3 extraction. VDJtools was used for post-analysis of the clonotype tables, with diversity normalized by down-sampling every dataset to the smallest sample size. To correct batch-related cross-sample contamination, repertoire overlap clustering matched CDR3 amino acid sequences but not nucleotide sequences. TCRdb handled the public reads itself, with Q25 trimming in fastp and clone calling in MiXCR, and kept productive beta chains. Each CDR3 protein appears once, grouped with its most common genes and DNA. TCRdb, rather than the study authors, made the V and J calls. Within this sample are roughly 700,000 distinct CDR3 sequences, with 25% to 30% of them counted one time only. The biggest ten clones account for around 0.56% of the sample.

This chain is built from TRBV10-3 and TRBJ2-3; the D gene cannot be resolved reliably. This receptor was taken from a girl aged 5-17 years with multiple sclerosis. Sequencing input: blood. The DNA reads as follows: TGTGCCATCAGTGAGTCTGTCCCCACAGATACGCAGTATTTT. Translation gives CAISESVPTDTQYF.